These 8 T cell receptor beta chains originate from one sample sequenced in a study of tumor and adjacent non-tumor tissue in lung cancer. The library came from three nested PCR rounds adapted from ARM-PCR protocols. From the multiplex PCR reads, TCRdb called clonotypes with MiXCR, one entry per CDR3 protein. The table lists approximately 130,000 distinct CDR3 sequences, about 66% of them singletons. The template was RNA from unsorted bulk tissue. The sequencing input was lung tumor tissue. The receptors stem from a man younger than 40 with non-small cell lung cancer.

This sequence joins TRBV24-1 and TRBJ2-1; 9 positions match TRBD1. J gave up 5 bases and V 3 bases, and 7 bases lay outside the gene matches. The CDR3 covers 16 residues. CDR1 and CDR2 from the germline V gene are KGHDR and SFDVKD. The CDR3 loop is CATSDPSGTGHNEQFF. In nucleotides, the CDR3 is TGTGCCACCAGTGATCCCTCCGGGACAGGGCACAATGAGCAGTTCTTC.

Remarks on this clonotype: Compared with germline, one end of the junction differs, possibly owing to a read error. This CDR3 is CSAKRGTSGRTVTQYF. The DNA of the CDR3 is TGCAGTGCGAAGAGGGGGACTAGCGGGAGAACGGTTACGCAGTATTTC. This sequence joins TRBV20-1 and TRBJ2-3; 14 bases agree with TRBD2. Germline CDR1 is DFQATT and CDR2 is SNEGSKA (reference sequence). This CDR3 spans 16 amino acids.

The chain joins TRBV7-9 to TRBJ1-1; D not resolved. CDR3 length equals 12 residues. In germline, CDR1 is SEHNR, CDR2 FQNEAQ (reference sequence). V was cut by 5 bases and J by 7 bases, with 11 bases left in between. The CDR3 DNA sequence: TGTGCCAGCAGCCCAATCAACGGTGAAGCTTTCTTT. Translated, it gives CASSPINGEAFF. Looking up the rest from reference TRBV7-9 and TRBJ1-1 gives the full variable domain: DTGVSQNPRHKITKRGQNVTFRCDPISEHNRLYWYRQTLGQGPEFLTYFQNEAQLEKSRLLSDRFSAERPKGSFSTLEIQRTEQGDSAMYLCASSPINGEAFFGQGTRLTVV.

In regard to this clonotype: This may be a read error, as it is one base from a much larger clone. The rearrangement links TRBV4-1 to TRBJ2-3; tentative D call: TRBD2 (6 bases). V was clipped by 0 bases and J by 0 bases, with 10 bases between them. This CDR3 has 16 residues. The germline V gene has CDR1 MGHRA and CDR2 YSYEKL. CDR3 sequence: CASSQDGGMSTDTQYF. Here the CDR3 DNA reads TGCGCCAGCAGCCAAGATGGCGGGATGAGCACAGATACGCAGTATTTT.

Regarding this clonotype: Its ends do not fully match the called genes, so a read error is possible. V and J are TRBV11-3 and TRBJ2-2, with D perhaps being TRBD1 or TRBD2 (5 bases each). Germline V gene data show CDR1 as SGHNT and CDR2 as YENEEA. The CDR3 sequence is 14 residues long. The CDR3 spells CASSLKGYTREMFF. Here the CDR3 DNA reads TGTGCCAGCAGTTTGAAGGGGTACACCAGGGAGATGTTTTTT.

Concerning this clonotype: At one of its ends the junction is not consistent with the germline gene, which may arise from a read error. V and J are TRBV20-1 and TRBJ2-1; D uncertain. CDR3 size: 14 residues. Germline CDR1 is DFQATT and CDR2 is SNEGSKA (reference sequence). CDR3 residues: CSARAAVGYNEQFF. The DNA for the CDR3 is TGCAGTGCTAGAGCGGCAGTGGGTTACAACGAGCAGTTCTTC.

Of note for this clonotype: A junction end diverges from the germline sequence, so it may reflect a read error. The chain uses TRBV29-1 and TRBJ1-2; D ambiguous. The CDR3 spans 15 residues. Germline V CDR1 and CDR2: SQVTM, ANQGSEA. The CDR3 DNA sequence: TGTAGCGTTGATGTGGCAAGGGCGATTCTGGGAGGCTACACCTTC. Protein sequence: CSVDVARAILGGYTF.

This clonotype was seen a single time. A much larger clone differs from this one at a single base, so this may be a read error. V usage is TRBV6-1 and J usage is TRBJ2-5; 13 bases align to TRBD2. Germline-derived CDR1 and CDR2 are MNHNS and SASEGT. The CDR3 totals 18 residues. J gave up 5 bases and V 6 bases, and 15 bases lay outside the gene matches. CDR3 region: CASSRTPGLAGYHETQYF. DNA of the CDR3: TGTGCCAGCAGCCGGACCCCGGGACTAGCGGGATATCATGAGACCCAGTACTTC.